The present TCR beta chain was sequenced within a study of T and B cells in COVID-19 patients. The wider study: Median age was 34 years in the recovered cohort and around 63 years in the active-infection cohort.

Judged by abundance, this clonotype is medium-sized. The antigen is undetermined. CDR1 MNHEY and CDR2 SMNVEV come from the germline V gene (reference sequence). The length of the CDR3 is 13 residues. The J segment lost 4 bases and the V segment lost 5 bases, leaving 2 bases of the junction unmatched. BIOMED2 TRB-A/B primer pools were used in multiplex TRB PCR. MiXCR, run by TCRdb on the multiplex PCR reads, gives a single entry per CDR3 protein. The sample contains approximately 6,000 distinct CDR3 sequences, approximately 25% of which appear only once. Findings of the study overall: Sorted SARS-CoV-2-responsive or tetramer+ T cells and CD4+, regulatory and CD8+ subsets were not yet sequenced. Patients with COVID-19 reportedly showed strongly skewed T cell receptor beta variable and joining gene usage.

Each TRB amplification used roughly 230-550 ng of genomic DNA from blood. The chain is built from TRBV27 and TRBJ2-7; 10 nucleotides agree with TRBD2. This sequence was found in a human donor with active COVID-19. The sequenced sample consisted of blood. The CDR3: CASSERGGYEQYF. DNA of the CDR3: TGTGCCAGCAGTGAGCGGGGGGGATACGAGCAGTACTTC.